This record concerns one T cell receptor (beta chain) sequence. Its specificity is unknown. The data belong to a study of Ad26.COV2.S vaccination and SARS-CoV-2 variants. Treatment noted: some 20 received Ad26.COV2.S at low or high dose, single or two shots; about five received placebo; per-sample allocation not given. Sampling was performed 63 days after the first vaccine or placebo injection. An adult aged 18-55 years in Boston served as the donor. Ad26.COV2.S expressed prefusion-stabilized spike from the original Wuhan strain. The study, taken as a whole, reports: TCR breadth and depth estimates may have understated total T cell responses. Substantial breadth was reportedly displayed by spike-specific CD8+ and CD4+ T cell responses after vaccination.

Sequenced by immunoSEQ multiplex PCR; TCRdb stores in-frame clones only, minus some. This table has about 330,000 clones, about 90% appearing once. The sequencing here drew on peripheral blood, taken in a trial of Ad26.COV2.S vaccine versus placebo. The sequence came from a person aged 18 to 65 who received the Ad26.COV2.S COVID-19 vaccine or a placebo.

This CDR3 reads CASSRQGANTEAFF. The CDR3 DNA is TGCGCCAGCAGTCGACAGGGGGCGAACACTGAAGCTTTCTTT. The V gene is TRBV5-1, the J gene TRBJ1-1; 10 bases align to TRBD1. The J segment lost 1 base and the V segment lost 5 bases, leaving 2 bases of the junction unmatched. This CDR3 spans 14 amino acids. Germline CDR1 and CDR2: SGHRS and YFSETQ.